One sample yielded the 23 T cell receptor beta chains listed below, sequenced in a study of patients and donors after allogeneic stem cell transplantation. TCRdb re-analysed the RT-PCR reads in MiXCR, keeping a single row per CDR3 protein. The sample includes approximately 170,000 distinct CDR3 sequences, about a quarter of them seen just once. The sequencing input was blood, either unsorted or a sorted T cell fraction (not recorded which). The receptor source for this set is a human donor who was either an allogeneic HSCT recipient or a stem cell or donor lymphocyte infusion donor (not recorded which). It is not recorded whose cells these are; they may come from a transplant donor.

Only a few counts were recorded for this clonotype. The rearrangement links TRBV10-3 to TRBJ2-7; D remains ambiguous. Germline-derived CDR1 and CDR2 are ENHRY and SYGVKD. CDR3 length equals 16 residues. Trimming took 0 bases from V and 4 from J, leaving 16 bases between them. The CDR3 sequence: CAISESWSMKTYEQYF. CDR3 bases: TGTGCCATCAGTGAGTCGTGGTCCATGAAGACTTACGAGCAGTACTTC.

In this sample, this clonotype turned up a few times. This chain joins TRBV6-5 and TRBJ1-3; D unresolved. This CDR3 has 16 amino acids. Germline CDR1 is MNHEY and CDR2 is SVGAGI. Trimming took off 0 bases at V and 0 bases at J, with 9 bases between the two ends. The CDR3 DNA reads TGTGCCAGCAGTTACTCGTGGGAAACCTCTGGAAACACCATATATTTT. Translation gives CASSYSWETSGNTIYF.

Only a few counts were recorded for this clonotype. The chain uses TRBV6-1 and TRBJ1-1, with 9 bases that match TRBD1. Losses at the gene ends were 6 bases for V and 0 bases for J; bases not matched to a gene: 11. The CDR3 is made up of 17 amino acids. Germline V gives CDR1 MNHNS, CDR2 SASEGT. The CDR3 DNA reads TGTGCCAGCAGGGTACGGACAGGGGAGTTCCTGAACACTGAAGCTTTCTTT. Translation gives CASRVRTGEFLNTEAFF.

The rearrangement joins TRBV7-3 to TRBJ1-2; TRBD1 agrees at 11 bases. V lost 1 base to trimming and J lost 6 bases; unmatched junction nucleotides: 10. This CDR3 has 17 amino acids. Germline CDR1 SGHTA, CDR2 FQGTGA. This CDR3 reads CASSLIRRTGGRDGYTF. CDR3 DNA sequence: TGTGCCAGCAGCTTAATACGTAGGACAGGGGGCCGAGATGGCTACACCTTC.

This clonotype was recorded a few times. The chain links TRBV27 to TRBJ2-7, with TRBD2 matching 13 bases. Germline CDR1 and CDR2: MNHEY and SMNVEV (reference sequence). The CDR3 runs 16 residues. With 5 bases clipped from V and 3 bases from J, the junction kept 7 bases outside the gene matches. The CDR3 DNA is TGTGCCAGCAGTACAGGACTAGCGGGAGTGTTCTACGAGCAGTACTTC. It encodes CASSTGLAGVFYEQYF.

In this sample, this clonotype turned up many times. This rearrangement joins TRBV20-1 to TRBJ1-1; D might be TRBD1 (5 bases). Between the trimmed V and J ends, which lost 1 base and 5 bases, there was a span of 11 bases. Germline V gene data show CDR1 as DFQATT and CDR2 as SNEGSKA (reference sequence). The CDR3 consists of 13 residues. CDR3 region: CSARVGRETEAFF. In DNA form, the CDR3 reads TGCAGTGCTAGAGTCGGCAGGGAGACTGAAGCTTTCTTT.

Concerning this clonotype itself: Compared with germline, one end of the junction differs, possibly owing to a read error. V usage is TRBV12-3 or TRBV12-4 and J usage is TRBJ2-4; TRBD1 matches at 10 bases. There are 14 residues in the CDR3. The CDR3 DNA follows: TGTGCCAGCAGTTTAGCGGGGCTGAGGGACAGGGGAAACTTC. This translates into CASSLAGLRDRGNF.

In this sample, this clonotype turned up a few times. V and J are TRBV28 and TRBJ1-4; weak D call: TRBD1 (5 bases). This CDR3 spans 16 amino acids. Germline V CDR1 and CDR2: MDHEN, SYDVKM. V lost 7 bases and J lost 7, with 22 bases in between. The CDR3 reads CASTYHGALRGEKLFF. The CDR3 bases are TGTGCCAGCACCTATCATGGGGCCCTGAGAGGTGAAAAACTGTTTTTT.

The chain recombines TRBV7-2 with TRBJ2-3, with D unclear. V was pared by 2 bases and J by 4 bases, with 7 bases between. CDR3 length: 13 residues. The germline V gene has CDR1 SGHTA and CDR2 FQGNSA. The CDR3 reads CASSLLGADTQYF. CDR3 in DNA: TGTGCCAGCAGCTTATTGGGCGCAGATACGCAGTATTTT.

The table lists this clonotype with a few counts. CDR3 amino acids: CASSLTGSGGYTF. CDR3 nucleotide sequence: TGCGCCAGCAGCTTAACAGGGTCGGGCGGCTACACCTTC. V gene TRBV5-1 combines with J gene TRBJ1-2, with D perhaps TRBD1 (6 bases). This CDR3 is 13 amino acids long. The V gene's germline CDR1 is SGHRS and CDR2 YFSETQ. The V end was cut by 2 bases, the J end by 8 bases, with 13 bases between. Together with reference TRBV5-1 and TRBJ1-2, the CDR3 gives the full variable domain: KAGVTQTPRYLIKTRGQQVTLSCSPISGHRSVSWYQQTPGQGLQFLFEYFSETQRNKGNFPGRFSGRQFSNSRSEMNVSTLELGDSALYLCASSLTGSGGYTFGSGTRLTVV.

This clonotype has just a few counts. The chain carries TRBV20-1 and TRBJ2-3; D is perhaps TRBD2 (6 bases). Trimming took 4 bases from V and 0 from J, leaving 14 bases between them. Germline values: CDR1 DFQATT, CDR2 SNEGSKA (reference sequence). This CDR3 spans 15 amino acids. DNA for the CDR3: TGCAGTGCTATGCTGACTAGAGTTAGCACAGATACGCAGTATTTT. Translating gives CSAMLTRVSTDTQYF.

The chain is built from TRBV5-1 and TRBJ2-7, with D maybe TRBD1 (5 bases). Germline V lookup: CDR1 SGHRS, CDR2 YFSETQ. The CDR3 runs 14 residues. V lost 4 bases, J lost 2 bases, and 13 bases lay in between. CDR3 sequence (DNA): TGCGCCAGCAGCCAAAAAGGACAAACCTACGAGCAGTACTTC. Translation gives CASSQKGQTYEQYF.

This clonotype was observed a few times. The chain links TRBV3-1 to TRBJ2-7; D is unresolved. This CDR3 is built from 14 residues. With 4 bases removed from V and 2 bases from J, the gap between germline ends came to 12 bases. CDR1 and CDR2 (germline): LGHDT, YNNKEL (reference sequence). CDR3 DNA: TGTGCCAGCAGCCCGCCGGACCTTGCCTACGAGCAGTACTTC. Its translation: CASSPPDLAYEQYF.

This chain joins TRBV5-1 and TRBJ2-7; TRBD1 is a possible D gene (6 bases). Germline V CDR1 and CDR2: SGHRS, YFSETQ. This CDR3 region has 14 residues. Trimming took off 4 bases at V and 3 bases at J, with 14 bases between the two ends. CDR3 DNA sequence: TGCGCCAGCAGCCCCGAGGGACACCTCTACGAGCAGTACTTC. This translates into CASSPEGHLYEQYF. Looking up the rest from reference TRBV5-1 and TRBJ2-7 gives the full variable domain: KAGVTQTPRYLIKTRGQQVTLSCSPISGHRSVSWYQQTPGQGLQFLFEYFSETQRNKGNFPGRFSGRQFSNSRSEMNVSTLELGDSALYLCASSPEGHLYEQYFGPGTRLTVT.

This clonotype showed up just a few times. Written as DNA, the CDR3 is TGTGCCACCAGTGACCGCCGACAGAGTAGCAATCAGCCCCAGCATTTT. Its translation is CATSDRRQSSNQPQHF. The chain uses TRBV24-1 and TRBJ1-5; the D gene is possibly TRBD1 (5 bases). The V gene lost 4 bases and the J gene lost 0 bases, with 12 bases spanning the gap. This CDR3 is built from 16 residues. Germline loops: CDR1 KGHDR, CDR2 SFDVKD.

The chain employs TRBV5-1 and TRBJ1-2; possibly TRBD1 for D (6 bases). The CDR3 totals 16 residues. Per the germline V gene, CDR1 is SGHRS and CDR2 is YFSETQ. Trimming took 3 bases from V and 4 from J, leaving 19 bases between them. The CDR3 loop reads CASSWGEPGVIYGYTF. CDR3 DNA: TGCGCCAGCAGCTGGGGAGAGCCAGGGGTGATCTATGGCTACACCTTC.

The chain is built from TRBV29-1 and TRBJ1-1; D is ambiguous. The V gene's germline CDR1 is SQVTM and CDR2 ANQGSEA. Trimming removed 2 bases at V and 1 base at J, with 8 bases between. This CDR3 has 13 residues. The CDR3, as DNA: TGCAGCGTTGAACGGACGGGGAACACTGAAGCTTTCTTT. Translation gives CSVERTGNTEAFF.

This clonotype was recorded a few times. The rearrangement uses TRBV7-9 and TRBJ1-2, with 7 bases aligning to TRBD1. The V and J ends lost 5 bases and 0 bases, in that order; junction bases with no gene match: 6. The CDR3 sequence is 15 residues long. Germline loops: CDR1 SEHNR, CDR2 FQNEAQ (reference sequence). CDR3 nucleotide sequence: TGTGCCAGCAGCCCACGGGACAGACCTAACTATGGCTACACCTTC. Its translation is CASSPRDRPNYGYTF. Looking up the rest from reference TRBV7-9 and TRBJ1-2 gives the full variable domain: DTGVSQNPRHKITKRGQNVTFRCDPISEHNRLYWYRQTLGQGPEFLTYFQNEAQLEKSRLLSDRFSAERPKGSFSTLEIQRTEQGDSAMYLCASSPRDRPNYGYTFGSGTRLTVV.

The chain uses TRBV5-1 and TRBJ2-5, with a possible D match to TRBD1 (6 bases). This CDR3 contains 15 residues. From germline, CDR1 is SGHRS and CDR2 YFSETQ. The V end lost 4 bases, the J end lost 3 bases, and 16 bases lay between the germline ends. CDR3: CASSLPDSFKETQYF. CDR3 nucleotides: TGCGCCAGCAGCCTCCCGGACAGCTTTAAAGAGACCCAGTACTTC.

The chain uses TRBV4-3 and TRBJ1-1, with D tentatively TRBD1 (6 bases). There are 14 residues in the CDR3. CDR1 and CDR2 from the germline V gene are LGHNA and YSLEER. V was shortened by 2 bases and J by 7 bases, with 14 bases between the two germline ends. CDR3 sequence: CASSQHRVPNEAFF. In DNA form, the CDR3 reads TGCGCCAGCAGCCAACACAGGGTTCCCAATGAAGCTTTCTTT.

The rearrangement uses TRBV20-1 and TRBJ2-7; a weak D match, TRBD2 (6 bases). V gave up 4 bases and J gave up 2 bases, with 15 bases separating them. The germline CDR1 and CDR2 sequences are DFQATT and SNEGSKA (reference sequence). CDR3 length: 14 amino acids. In DNA, the CDR3 is TGCAGTGCTATCCCCGGGACTGACCCCTACGAGCAGTACTTC. Its protein product is CSAIPGTDPYEQYF.

This clonotype was observed a handful of times. The genes are TRBV12-3 or TRBV12-4 and TRBJ1-2; 8 nucleotides match TRBD1. CDR3 length: 13 amino acids. Trimming at V came to 6 bases and at J to 6 bases, leaving 6 bases not matched to a gene. CDR3 in amino acids: CASSSTGGHGYTF. The CDR3 nucleotides read TGTGCCAGCAGCTCCACAGGGGGTCATGGCTACACCTTC.

V gene TRBV13 combines with J gene TRBJ2-1; TRBD2 aligns across 13 bases. CDR1 and CDR2 (germline): PRHDT, FYEKMQ (reference sequence). V lost 5 bases, J lost 3 bases, and 7 bases stayed unmatched. CDR3 length: 17 amino acids. This CDR3 is CASSPSGTSGDYNEQFF. The CDR3 DNA follows: TGTGCCAGCAGCCCATCCGGGACTAGCGGGGACTACAATGAGCAGTTCTTC. Complete variable domain (other parts from reference TRBV13 and TRBJ2-1): AAGVIQSPRHLIKEKRETATLKCYPIPRHDTVYWYQQGPGQDPQFLISFYEKMQSDKGSIPDRFSAQQFSDYHSELNMSSLELGDSALYFCASSPSGTSGDYNEQFFGPGTRLTVL.